This T cell receptor beta chain comes out of a study of T cells after posttransplantation cyclophosphamide. Treatment was busulfan-fludarabine conditioning, a marrow graft, and cyclophosphamide on days +3 and +4. This table comes from immunoSEQ multiplex PCR, and its TCRdb copy is limited to in-frame clones, with some not included. The sample includes some 45,000 clones, around 90% of them seen just once. Worth noting for this clone: Its specificity is not known.

Study-wide results and caveats: Blood and skin or GI T cell repertoires showed limited TRB overlap. Donor-recipient repertoire similarity was low at 1-2 months, rising over year one. Recipient CMV seropositivity and CMV reactivation strongly tracked TRB clonality.

This receptor was identified in a male patient over 55 who received an allogeneic stem cell transplant from a related donor and was CMV-positive. Some of the T cells may derive from the graft donor. The starting material was PBMCs, obtained around 58 days after allogeneic stem cell transplant with posttransplant cyclophosphamide.

The CDR3 DNA is TGTGCCAGCAGTGAAAGCCTGTTCGGCATTCAGTACTTC. This gives the protein CASSESLFGIQYF. The J gene is TRBJ2-4, the V gene TRBV6-1; D ambiguous. This CDR3 contains 13 residues. Looked up from germline, CDR1 is MNHNS and CDR2 is SASEGT. V gave up 2 bases and J gave up 9 bases, with 11 bases separating them.